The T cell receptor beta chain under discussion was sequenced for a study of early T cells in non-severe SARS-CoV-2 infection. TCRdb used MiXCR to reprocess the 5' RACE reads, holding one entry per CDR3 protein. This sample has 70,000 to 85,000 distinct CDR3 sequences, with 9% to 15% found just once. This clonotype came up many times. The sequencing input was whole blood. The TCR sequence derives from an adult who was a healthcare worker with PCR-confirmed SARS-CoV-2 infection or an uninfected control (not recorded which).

DNA of the CDR3: TGTGCCAGCAGTTTAGTCCAGGGATTCTCTGGGGCCAACGTCCTGACTTTC. Residues: CASSLVQGFSGANVLTF. The chain joins TRBV12-3 or TRBV12-4 to TRBJ2-6; maybe TRBD1 (5 bases). This CDR3 is 17 amino acids long. Trimming removed 1 base at V and 0 bases at J, with 10 bases between.